The 21 T cell receptor beta chains listed next were all sequenced from one sample in a study of shared clonotypes between healthy human individuals. Assay used: immunoSEQ multiplex PCR; TCRdb lists only in-frame clones, some missing. The sample records millions of clones, roughly 94% being singletons. Naive CD8 populations comprised CD45RO-negative cells positively selected for CCR7, excluding terminally differentiated effector memory CD45RA+ cells. The sequenced material came from naive CD8+ T cells sorted from blood. The receptors stem from a man aged 18 to 35 in good health.

The chain carries TRBV7-6 and TRBJ1-6; 9 bases are a match to TRBD1. The CDR3 runs to 14 residues. The V and J ends lost 5 bases and 8 bases, in that order; junction bases with no gene match: 4. Germline lookup yields CDR1 SGHVS and CDR2 FNYEAQ. The CDR3 protein is CASSQTGGHSPLHF. Written as DNA, the CDR3 is TGTGCCAGCAGCCAGACAGGGGGTCATTCACCCCTCCACTTT.

V gene TRBV19 combines with J gene TRBJ2-7; 8 bases are a match to TRBD2. V shed 5 bases, J shed 6 bases, and the junction held 6 bases outside the gene matches. Germline V gene lookup returns CDR1 LNHDA and CDR2 SQIVND (reference sequence). The CDR3 is made up of 13 amino acids. This CDR3 is CASSQAGALEQYF. In DNA, the CDR3 is TGTGCCAGTAGTCAAGCGGGAGCCCTCGAGCAGTACTTC.

The chain employs TRBV4-3 and TRBJ2-1; perhaps TRBD1 as D (6 bases). The CDR3 has 16 amino acids. Trimming removed 0 bases from V and 5 bases from J, with 14 bases in between. The germline gives CDR1 LGHNA, CDR2 YSLEER. The chain's CDR3 is CASSQDGTTYHNEQFF. The CDR3 nucleotides read TGCGCCAGCAGCCAAGATGGGACAACTTACCACAATGAGCAGTTCTTC.

The J gene is TRBJ2-3, the V gene TRBV9, with 8 bases matching TRBD2. J was trimmed by 5 bases and V by 0 bases; bases with no gene match: 8. The V gene's germline CDR1 is SGDLS and CDR2 YYNGEE. The CDR3 has 16 amino acids. The CDR3 DNA reads as TGTGCCAGCAGCGTAGACAAGCGGGAGCTGGTAGATACGCAGTATTTT. Translated: CASSVDKRELVDTQYF.

V and J are TRBV4-1 and TRBJ2-1, with a possible D match to TRBD1 (7 bases). This CDR3 contains 17 residues. CDR1 and CDR2 (germline): MGHRA, YSYEKL. V lost 0 bases and J lost 3, with 15 bases in between. The CDR3 reads CASSQEYRRGHYNEQFF. Written as DNA, the CDR3 is TGCGCCAGCAGCCAAGAATATCGGAGGGGGCACTACAATGAGCAGTTCTTC.

Note on this clone: At one end, the junction sequence differs from germline, possibly due to a read error. This chain links TRBV7-7 with TRBJ2-3, with a possible D match to TRBD2 (6 bases). The CDR3 is 16 amino acids. CDR1 and CDR2 from the germline V gene are SSHAT and FNYEAQ (reference sequence). The CDR3 here is CASSLGAGTRTDTQYF. CDR3 nucleotide sequence: TGTGCTAGCAGCTTAGGGGCGGGGACGAGGACAGATACGCAGTATTTT.

V and J are TRBV7-9 and TRBJ2-7; maybe TRBD1 (6 bases). Germline-derived CDR1 and CDR2 are SEHNR and FQNEAQ (reference sequence). V lost 5 bases and J lost 2, with 22 bases in between. CDR3 length equals 17 residues. The CDR3 DNA follows: TGTGCCAGCAGCCCAGTACCCGGGCAGGGGTTCGCCTACGAGCAGTACTTC. Translating gives CASSPVPGQGFAYEQYF.

This clone was counted a few times. The sample holds other DNA sequences that translate to the same CDR3. This rearrangement joins TRBV20-1 to TRBJ2-3; D gene unclear. The CDR3 extends over 11 amino acids. V was shortened by 1 base and J by 3 bases, with 2 bases between the two germline ends. The germline CDR1 and CDR2 sequences are DFQATT and SNEGSKA (reference sequence). CDR3 DNA sequence: TGCAGTGCTAGAGTAACAGATACGCAGTATTTT. This sequence encodes CSARVTDTQYF.

A single count supports this clone. V and J are TRBV6-5 and TRBJ2-2, with D possibly being TRBD1 (6 bases). The V end was cut by 5 bases, the J end by 6 bases, with 16 bases between. The CDR3 totals 15 residues. Germline V lookup: CDR1 MNHEY, CDR2 SVGAGI. The CDR3 nucleotides read TGTGCCAGCAGTCCCACTCAGGGGATAGCCGGGGAGCTGTTTTTT. Amino acids: CASSPTQGIAGELFF.

The gene calls are TRBV6-5 and TRBJ2-5; unclear D gene. With 6 bases removed from V and 2 bases from J, the gap between germline ends came to 10 bases. Per germline, CDR1 MNHEY and CDR2 SVGAGI. The CDR3 runs to 13 residues. The DNA of the CDR3 is TGTGCCAGCAGAGACACTTCACAAGAGACCCAGTACTTC. Translated, it gives CASRDTSQETQYF.

As concerns this clone: Different DNA sequences within this sample yield the same CDR3. The rearrangement links TRBV5-1 to TRBJ2-7; no reliable D call. Trimming pared 5 bases from V and 3 bases from J, leaving 9 bases between. This CDR3 has 12 residues. Germline values: CDR1 SGHRS, CDR2 YFSETQ. The DNA for the CDR3 is TGCGCCAGCAGTCTTTGGGGCTACGAGCAGTACTTC. It is translated as CASSLWGYEQYF.

The J gene is TRBJ2-3, the V gene TRBV4-1; D not certain. The ends were cut back, 0 bases at V and 8 bases at J, with 6 bases in the middle. The CDR3 runs to 12 residues. The germline gives CDR1 MGHRA, CDR2 YSYEKL. The CDR3 region has the DNA TGCGCCAGCAGCCAAGAACTGGCTACGCAGTATTTT. Translation gives CASSQELATQYF.

The chain joins TRBV7-9 to TRBJ2-3; D not resolved. CDR1 SEHNR and CDR2 FQNEAQ come from the germline V gene (reference sequence). This CDR3 has 13 amino acids. The germline V and J ends were trimmed by 1 base and 3 bases, with 5 bases remaining between them. The CDR3 DNA reads as TGTGCCAGCAGCTTAGAGTGGACAGATACGCAGTATTTT. It is translated as CASSLEWTDTQYF.

The V call is TRBV5-4, the J call TRBJ2-3, with 7 bases aligning to TRBD1. Trimming at V came to 2 bases and at J to 4 bases, leaving 4 bases not matched to a gene. The CDR3 totals 14 residues. Germline lookup yields CDR1 SGHNT and CDR2 YYREEE (reference sequence). This CDR3 reads CASSLFQGADTQYF. CDR3 DNA sequence: TGTGCCAGCAGCTTATTCCAGGGGGCAGATACGCAGTATTTT.

The sample holds one count of this clone. Other nucleotide sequences from this sample produce the same CDR3. This chain joins TRBV29-1 and TRBJ2-7; tentatively, D is TRBD1 (5 bases). The CDR3 has 14 residues. V was clipped by 0 bases and J by 1 base, with 10 bases between them. Germline V gives CDR1 SQVTM, CDR2 ANQGSEA. The chain's CDR3 is CSVEDGAGSYEQYF. DNA of the CDR3: TGCAGCGTTGAAGATGGGGCAGGGTCCTACGAGCAGTACTTC.

V usage is TRBV5-6 and J usage is TRBJ1-2, with a tentative D call TRBD1 (6 bases). The germline V gene encodes CDR1 SGHDT and CDR2 YYEEEE. Trimming shortened V by 5 bases and J by 2 bases, and 10 bases separated the two germline ends. The CDR3 length is 13 residues. CDR3 DNA sequence: TGTGCCAGCAGGCAAACAGGGAACTATGGCTACACCTTC. Encoded protein: CASRQTGNYGYTF.

The chain joins TRBV7-9 to TRBJ1-2, with a tentative D call TRBD1 (5 bases). Germline V gives CDR1 SEHNR, CDR2 FQNEAQ (reference sequence). The CDR3 sequence is 13 residues long. The V end was cut by 6 bases, the J end by 0 bases, with 8 bases between. The CDR3 reads CASRKGTNYGYTF. For the CDR3, the DNA is TGTGCCAGCAGAAAGGGGACTAACTATGGCTACACCTTC. Drawing the rest from reference TRBV7-9 and TRBJ1-2, the complete variable domain is DTGVSQNPRHKITKRGQNVTFRCDPISEHNRLYWYRQTLGQGPEFLTYFQNEAQLEKSRLLSDRFSAERPKGSFSTLEIQRTEQGDSAMYLCASRKGTNYGYTFGSGTRLTVV.

The chain links TRBV6-6 to TRBJ2-3, with a tentative D call TRBD2 (6 bases). The length of the CDR3 is 16 residues. Trimming took 0 bases from V and 3 from J, leaving 13 bases between them. Germline-derived CDR1 and CDR2 are MNHNY and SVGAGI (reference sequence). The DNA of the CDR3 is TGTGCCAGCAGTTACTCTCGAACGGGAGAGACAGATACGCAGTATTTT. It is translated as CASSYSRTGETDTQYF.

A note on this clone: The same CDR3 can be traced to other DNA sequences in this sample. The gene calls are TRBV29-1 and TRBJ2-7, with D tentatively TRBD1 (6 bases). The V end lost 7 bases, the J end lost 6 bases, and 10 bases lay between the germline ends. The CDR3 runs to 10 residues. Per germline, CDR1 SQVTM and CDR2 ANQGSEA. DNA of the CDR3: TGCAGCGCCCTACAGGGCGAGCAGTACTTC. Translation gives CSALQGEQYF.

The chain links TRBV5-1 to TRBJ1-4; D uncertain. The CDR3 sequence is 13 residues long. V lost 1 base and J lost 7, with 8 bases in between. Germline CDR1 SGHRS, CDR2 YFSETQ. CDR3 nucleotides: TGCGCCAGCAGCTTGACGTGGGGTGAAAAACTGTTTTTT. Translated: CASSLTWGEKLFF.

Remarks on this clone: This CDR3 is also generated by other DNA sequences in the sample. J is TRBJ1-1 and V is TRBV27; TRBD1 aligns across 8 bases. J lost 2 bases, V lost 6 bases, and 5 bases had no gene match. Per germline, CDR1 MNHEY and CDR2 SMNVEV (reference sequence). The CDR3 loop spans 14 amino acids. CDR3 sequence (DNA): TGTGCCAGCAGCTTACAGGGGGGTAACACTGAAGCTTTCTTT. Translated: CASSLQGGNTEAFF.